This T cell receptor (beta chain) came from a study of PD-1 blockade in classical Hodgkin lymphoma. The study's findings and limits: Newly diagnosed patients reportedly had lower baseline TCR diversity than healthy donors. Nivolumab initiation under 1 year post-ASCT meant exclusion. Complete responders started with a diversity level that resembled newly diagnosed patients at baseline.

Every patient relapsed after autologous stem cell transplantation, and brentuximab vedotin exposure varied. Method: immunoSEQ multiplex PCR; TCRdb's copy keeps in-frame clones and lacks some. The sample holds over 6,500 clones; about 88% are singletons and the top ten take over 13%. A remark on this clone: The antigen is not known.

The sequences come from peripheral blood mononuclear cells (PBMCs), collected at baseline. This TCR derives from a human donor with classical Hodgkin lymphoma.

The CDR3 nucleotides read TGCGCCAGCAGCCTCTCGGTCCCTTCATCCTACGAGCAGTACTTC. It is translated as CASSLSVPSSYEQYF. This rearrangement joins TRBV4-1 to TRBJ2-7; D gene unclear. V lost 4 bases and J lost 1, with 14 bases in between. This CDR3 has 15 residues. Germline values: CDR1 MGHRA, CDR2 YSYEKL.